This T cell receptor beta chain is drawn from a study of T-cell reconstitution after alpha-beta-depleted transplantation in children. The CDR3 is made up of 14 amino acids. Per the germline V gene, CDR1 is SGHTA and CDR2 is FQGNSA. The germline V and J ends were trimmed by 4 bases and 7 bases, with 14 bases remaining between them. Concerning this clonotype: Its antigen is not known.

General study points: T-cell counts and diversity were attributed mostly to newly produced T cells one year after transplant.

For TCRbeta, the library was prepared with unique molecular identifiers. TCRdb called the PCR reads again in MiXCR, with one record for every CDR3 protein. The sample carries roughly 570,000 distinct CDR3 sequences, about a quarter recorded once. The sample in question was PBMCs, obtained before TCRalphabeta/CD19-depleted stem cell transplant. This TCR came from a boy in the first two years of life with Wiskott-Aldrich syndrome, due to receive a stem cell transplant. The chain links TRBV7-2 to TRBJ2-1; D is perhaps TRBD2 (5 bases). The CDR3 protein is CASSSRKLGNEQFF. The CDR3 DNA is TGTGCCAGCAGCTCCCGAAAACTAGGTAATGAGCAGTTCTTC.